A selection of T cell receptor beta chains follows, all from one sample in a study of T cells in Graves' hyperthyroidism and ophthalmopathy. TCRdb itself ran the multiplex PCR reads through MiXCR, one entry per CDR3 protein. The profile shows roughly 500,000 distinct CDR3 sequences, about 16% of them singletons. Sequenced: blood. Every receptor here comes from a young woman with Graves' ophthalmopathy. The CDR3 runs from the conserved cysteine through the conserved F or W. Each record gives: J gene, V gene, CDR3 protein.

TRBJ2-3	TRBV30	CAWSGAVRQDTQYF
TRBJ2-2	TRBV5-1	CASGVDGTNTGELFF
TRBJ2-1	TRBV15	CATSRDLTGEREGSPFF
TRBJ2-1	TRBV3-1	CASGRGGWDSNEQFF
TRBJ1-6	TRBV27	CASSLIDRANSPLHF
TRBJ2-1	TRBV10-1	CAISETSGRSPNDEQFF
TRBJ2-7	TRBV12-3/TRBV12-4	CASSREDYEQYF
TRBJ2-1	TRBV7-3	CASSPTGLEQFF
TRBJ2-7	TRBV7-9	CASSSSGTAHEQYF
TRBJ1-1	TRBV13	CASTQPGTEAFF
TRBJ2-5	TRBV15	CATSSQLTSGGTPPETQYF
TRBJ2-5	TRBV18	CASSPASGGQETQYF
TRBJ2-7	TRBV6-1	CASNKGEYLYEQYF
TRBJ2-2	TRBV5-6	CASSLANTGELFF
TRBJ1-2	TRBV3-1	CTSSQGPGQGATMGGYTF
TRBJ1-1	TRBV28	CASSPSREAFF
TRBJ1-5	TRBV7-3	CASLIDRGLSQPQHF
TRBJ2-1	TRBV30	CAWSVLASGRGQFF
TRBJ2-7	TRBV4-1	CASSQGPTGGALDEQYF
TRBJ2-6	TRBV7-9	CASSLGGGGGANVLTF
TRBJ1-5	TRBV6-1	CASWETGGSQPQHF
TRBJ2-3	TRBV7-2	CASSSPSLTTGSPDTQYF
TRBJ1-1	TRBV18	CASSPRDRVKYTEAFF
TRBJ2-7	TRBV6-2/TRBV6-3	CASTVDRGLEQYF
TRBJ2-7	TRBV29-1	CSVGPSGREVDEQYF
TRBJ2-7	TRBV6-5	CASSYLAGASYEQYF
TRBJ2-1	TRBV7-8	CASRKLAGGPPIYNEQFF
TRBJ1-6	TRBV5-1	CASSLLGPSSYNSPLHF
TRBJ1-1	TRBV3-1	CASSLRDRVNTEAFF
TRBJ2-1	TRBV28	CASSFSSGIEPSYNEQFF
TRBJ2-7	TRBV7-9	CASSPDNSYEQYF
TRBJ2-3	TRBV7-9	CATSPAGGGDTQYF
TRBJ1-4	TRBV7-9	CASSPMGDDEKLFF
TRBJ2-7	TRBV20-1	CSARGVGDEQYF
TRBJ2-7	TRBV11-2	CASSLVRRGIYEQYF
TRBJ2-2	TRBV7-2	CASSLVPSGPGELFF
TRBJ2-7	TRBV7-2	CASSPGLAGVFPYEQYF
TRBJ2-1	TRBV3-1	CASSQVYGSGSYNEQFF
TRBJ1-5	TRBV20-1	CSAAGTGPQPQHF
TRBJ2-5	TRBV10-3	CAIRDGQGGETQYF
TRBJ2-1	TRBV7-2	CASSLAGASGDNEQFF
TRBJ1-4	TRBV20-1	CSASTNYGQSTNEKLFF
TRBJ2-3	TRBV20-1	CSARLLKIDTQYF
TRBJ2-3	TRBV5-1	CASRPGGATDTQYF
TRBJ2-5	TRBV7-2	CASSLVKGFEETQYF
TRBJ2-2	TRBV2	CASADQGADTGELFF
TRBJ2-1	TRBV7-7	CASSPGAVAYNEQFF
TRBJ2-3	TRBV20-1	CSVPAGAGGTDTQYF
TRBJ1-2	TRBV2	CARNGIYGYTF
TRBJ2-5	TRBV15	CATSRDYWRESGTQYF
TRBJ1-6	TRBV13	CASTSGGSYNSPLHF